Sequencing of this T cell receptor beta chain was carried out in a study of blood T cell repertoires in COVID-19. Study at large: COVID-19 samples collected from the United States, Italy and Spain covered acute and convalescent phases. PBMCs, B-cell-depleted T cells, or T cells provided the cDNA or gDNA that made up the material.

In the original processing: It was from reference gene primer amplification that nucleated cell counts were estimated. Using immunoSEQ multiplex PCR, the repertoire was profiled, and TCRdb retains in-frame clones only, with some absent. D and trimming come from the DNA, and the V and J calls and clone size come from that table. Among more than 85,000 clones, roughly 80% were seen once, and the ten largest hold 16%. The count of this clone is one. Looked up from germline, CDR1 is SGHTS and CDR2 is YDEGEE. The CDR3 is 15 residues long. V lost 0 bases, J lost 4 bases, and 5 bases stayed unmatched. The chain couples TRBV5-8 to TRBJ1-2, with 8 bases identical to TRBD1. The sequenced sample was peripheral blood. The TCR originated in a woman between 55 and 75 years old with acute or convalescent COVID-19. The CDR3 bases are TGTGCCAGCAGCTTGGCCGGCAGGGGGCTCTATGGCTACACCTTC. Protein sequence: CASSLAGRGLYGYTF.